Each of the 20 T cell receptor beta chains below was sequenced from the same sample in a study of technical replicates of blood from a few donors. Clones were sequenced by immunoSEQ multiplex PCR, and TCRdb holds only the in-frame ones, with some missing. The sample consists of around 80,000 clones, 75% to 90% of them appearing once. Sequenced material: T cells isolated from PBMCs. Receptor source: a human donor in good health.

The chain couples TRBV7-9 to TRBJ2-1; 8 bases align to TRBD2. The germline V gene has CDR1 SEHNR and CDR2 FQNEAQ (reference sequence). The ends lost 0 bases at V and 3 bases at J; junction bases unmatched: 7. The CDR3 length is 17 residues. The chain's CDR3 is CASSLASGIQHYNEQFF. The DNA of the CDR3 is TGTGCCAGCAGCTTAGCTAGCGGGATTCAGCACTACAATGAGCAGTTCTTC.

This rearrangement joins TRBV28 to TRBJ1-1, with D possibly matching TRBD1 (5 bases). Trimming removed 2 bases from V and 5 bases from J, with 15 bases in between. The germline V gene has CDR1 MDHEN and CDR2 SYDVKM. The CDR3 runs to 15 residues. This CDR3 reads CASSLGRGRGTEAFF. DNA for the CDR3: TGTGCCAGCAGTTTAGGGAGGGGAAGGGGAACTGAAGCTTTCTTT.

This clone appeared once. J is TRBJ2-7 and V is TRBV9, with TRBD1 matching 7 bases. Germline CDR1 reads SGDLS; CDR2 reads YYNGEE. J was trimmed by 9 bases and V by 4 bases; bases with no gene match: 4. The CDR3 is 11 residues long. The chain's CDR3 is CASSSGGLQYF. CDR3 sequence (DNA): TGTGCCAGCAGCTCAGGGGGATTGCAGTACTTC.

The genes are TRBV28 and TRBJ2-5, with TRBD2 identical over 11 bases. Trimming at V came to 5 bases and at J to 1 base, leaving 0 bases not matched to a gene. Per the germline V gene, CDR1 is MDHEN and CDR2 is SYDVKM. The CDR3 has 14 residues. The CDR3 coding sequence is TGTGCCAGCAGTACTAGCGGGAGCCAAGAGACCCAGTACTTC. Translated: CASSTSGSQETQYF.

This chain joins TRBV6-1 and TRBJ1-2, with D possibly TRBD1 on 6 matching bases. The CDR3 extends over 14 amino acids. Germline V gene data show CDR1 as MNHNS and CDR2 as SASEGT. V was clipped by 2 bases and J by 7 bases, with 14 bases between them. The CDR3 DNA sequence: TGTGCCAGCAGTGAAAACAGGGAGAGAGGTGGCTACACCTTC. Translation: CASSENRERGGYTF.

This chain connects TRBV28 to TRBJ2-3; 9 bases are a match to TRBD2. Per the germline V gene, CDR1 is MDHEN and CDR2 is SYDVKM. V lost 2 bases and J lost 9; bases outside the gene matches: 3. The CDR3 consists of 13 residues. CDR3 coding DNA: TGTGCCAGCAGTTTACCTAGCGGGATAACGCAGTATTTT. As protein: CASSLPSGITQYF.

V and J are TRBV11-3 and TRBJ2-7; 7 bases fit TRBD2. This CDR3 spans 17 amino acids. V was clipped by 4 bases and J by 0 bases; unmatched bases: 12. Germline values: CDR1 SGHNT, CDR2 YENEEA. CDR3 bases: TGTGCCAGCAGCTCGGGCGTTAGCGGGTGGAGCTCCTACGAGCAGTACTTC. Its protein is CASSSGVSGWSSYEQYF. The full variable domain, completed using reference TRBV11-3 and TRBJ2-7, is EAGVVQSPRYKIIEKKQPVAFWCNPISGHNTLYWYLQNLGQGPELLIRYENEEAVDDSQLPKDRFSAERLKGVDSTLKIQPAELGDSAVYLCASSSGVSGWSSYEQYFGPGTRLTVT.

This chain uses TRBV7-3 with TRBJ2-7; 8 nucleotides align to TRBD2. V trimming: 5 bases; J trimming: 3 bases; junction bases outside the gene matches: 6. CDR1 and CDR2 from the germline V gene are SGHTA and FQGTGA. The CDR3 extends over 14 amino acids. CDR3 sequence reads: CASSPGTSFYEQYF. As DNA, the CDR3 is TGTGCCAGCAGCCCAGGGACTAGTTTCTACGAGCAGTACTTC. The variable domain in full, completed from reference TRBV7-3 and TRBJ2-7, reads GAGVSQTPSNKVTEKGKYVELRCDPISGHTALYWYRQSLGQGPEFLIYFQGTGAADDSGLPNDRFFAVRPEGSVSTLKIQRTERGDSAVYLCASSPGTSFYEQYFGPGTRLTVT.

The genes are TRBV4-2 and TRBJ2-2, with a tentative D call TRBD2 (6 bases). The V gene lost 0 bases and the J gene lost 3 bases, with 11 bases spanning the gap. Germline V gene data show CDR1 as LGHNA and CDR2 as YNFKEQ. The CDR3 is 16 amino acids. CDR3 DNA sequence: TGTGCCAGCAGCCAAGATTGGGGGGACTACACCGGGGAGCTGTTTTTT. The encoded protein is CASSQDWGDYTGELFF.

There are a few counts of this clone. V usage is TRBV15 and J usage is TRBJ1-1; perhaps TRBD1 as D (6 bases). Per the germline V gene, CDR1 is LNHNV and CDR2 is YYDKDF (reference sequence). The CDR3 covers 15 residues. V was trimmed by 0 bases and J by 3 bases, leaving 11 bases between them. The CDR3 sequence is CATSRDPDRYTEAFF. The CDR3 DNA is TGTGCCACCAGCAGAGATCCGGACAGATACACTGAAGCTTTCTTT.

The genes are TRBV5-1 and TRBJ1-1; D uncertain. Trimming cost V 0 bases and J 8 bases, with 14 bases left between them. The CDR3 loop spans 14 amino acids. The germline V gene has CDR1 SGHRS and CDR2 YFSETQ. The CDR3 reads CASSLGGGLSEAFF. CDR3 sequence (DNA): TGCGCCAGCAGCTTGGGAGGAGGGCTTAGCGAAGCTTTCTTT.

The chain combines TRBV6-5 with TRBJ2-7; a weak D match, TRBD2 (5 bases). There are 14 residues in the CDR3. The germline V and J ends were trimmed by 7 bases and 0 bases, with 13 bases remaining between them. In germline, CDR1 is MNHEY, CDR2 SVGAGI. The CDR3: CASTPRGSSYEQYF. The CDR3 nucleotides are TGTGCCAGCACCCCCCGTGGGAGCTCCTACGAGCAGTACTTC.

The chain recombines TRBV7-9 with TRBJ2-5, with TRBD2 matching 11 bases. The CDR3 has 16 residues. Germline CDR1 and CDR2: SEHNR and FQNEAQ (reference sequence). V was clipped by 4 bases and J by 4 bases; unmatched bases: 8. The chain's CDR3 is CASSSRTSGFGETQYF. The CDR3 nucleotides are TGTGCCAGCAGCTCAAGGACTAGCGGGTTTGGAGAGACCCAGTACTTC.

J is TRBJ2-7 and V is TRBV6-1; D unclear. V gave up 7 bases and J gave up 0 bases, with 13 bases separating them. This CDR3 is built from 14 residues. Germline V lookup: CDR1 MNHNS, CDR2 SASEGT. The CDR3 loop reads CASKIVADSYEQYF. The CDR3 bases are TGTGCCAGCAAAATCGTAGCAGACTCCTACGAGCAGTACTTC.

The table lists this clone with a count of one. The chain is built from TRBV28 and TRBJ1-2; TRBD1 aligns across 8 bases. This CDR3 has 13 amino acids. Germline CDR1 MDHEN, CDR2 SYDVKM. The V gene end was trimmed by 2 bases and the J gene end by 8 bases; junction bases not matched to a gene: 4. CDR3 DNA: TGTGCCAGCAGTTTAGTGACAGGGGCGGGCTACACCTTC. This encodes CASSLVTGAGYTF.

The chain recombines TRBV10-3 with TRBJ2-7; TRBD2 matches 9 bases. V lost 3 bases to trimming and J lost 5 bases; unmatched junction nucleotides: 5. CDR3 size: 14 residues. CDR1 is ENHRY and CDR2 is SYGVKD in the germline V gene. The CDR3 sequence is CAISDLAGVDEQYF. CDR3 coding DNA: TGTGCCATCAGTGATTTAGCGGGAGTCGACGAGCAGTACTTC.

This chain uses TRBV30 with TRBJ1-2; 8 bases match TRBD1. Unmatched junction bases numbered 9, after V lost 1 base and J lost 8 bases. The V gene's germline CDR1 is GTSNPN and CDR2 SVGIG (reference sequence). The CDR3 consists of 14 residues. The CDR3 DNA follows: TGTGCCTGGAGTGCAACGGCCAGGGGGCAAGGCTACACCTTC. It specifies CAWSATARGQGYTF. Together with reference TRBV30 and TRBJ1-2, the CDR3 gives the full variable domain: SQTIHQWPATLVQPVGSPLSLECTVEGTSNPNLYWYRQAAGRGLQLLFYSVGIGQISSEVPQNLSASRPQDRQFILSSKKLLLSDSGFYLCAWSATARGQGYTFGSGTRLTVV.

The chain recombines TRBV7-9 with TRBJ1-2; D perhaps matches TRBD1 (6 bases). V dropped 4 bases and J dropped 3 bases, with 9 bases sitting between them. The germline V gene has CDR1 SEHNR and CDR2 FQNEAQ (reference sequence). The CDR3 has 13 amino acids. The CDR3 DNA follows: TGTGCCAGCAGCTCCGGGACACACTATGGCTACACCTTC. Translating it yields CASSSGTHYGYTF.

The rearrangement uses TRBV27 and TRBJ1-3; maybe TRBD1 (5 bases). V was shortened by 6 bases and J by 1 base, with 10 bases between the two germline ends. This CDR3 has 14 amino acids. CDR1 is MNHEY and CDR2 is SMNVEV in the germline V gene (reference sequence). CDR3 protein: CASSQGLSGNTIYF. DNA for the CDR3: TGTGCCAGCAGCCAGGGACTTTCTGGAAACACCATATATTTT.

This chain uses TRBV28 with TRBJ2-7, with D possibly matching TRBD1 (5 bases). V dropped 2 bases and J dropped 7 bases, with 21 bases sitting between them. The germline CDR1 and CDR2 sequences are MDHEN and SYDVKM. This CDR3 region has 16 residues. CDR3 residues: CASSLGLSGRGNEQYF. The CDR3 DNA sequence: TGTGCCAGCAGTTTAGGGTTGTCAGGGCGTGGGAATGAGCAGTACTTC.